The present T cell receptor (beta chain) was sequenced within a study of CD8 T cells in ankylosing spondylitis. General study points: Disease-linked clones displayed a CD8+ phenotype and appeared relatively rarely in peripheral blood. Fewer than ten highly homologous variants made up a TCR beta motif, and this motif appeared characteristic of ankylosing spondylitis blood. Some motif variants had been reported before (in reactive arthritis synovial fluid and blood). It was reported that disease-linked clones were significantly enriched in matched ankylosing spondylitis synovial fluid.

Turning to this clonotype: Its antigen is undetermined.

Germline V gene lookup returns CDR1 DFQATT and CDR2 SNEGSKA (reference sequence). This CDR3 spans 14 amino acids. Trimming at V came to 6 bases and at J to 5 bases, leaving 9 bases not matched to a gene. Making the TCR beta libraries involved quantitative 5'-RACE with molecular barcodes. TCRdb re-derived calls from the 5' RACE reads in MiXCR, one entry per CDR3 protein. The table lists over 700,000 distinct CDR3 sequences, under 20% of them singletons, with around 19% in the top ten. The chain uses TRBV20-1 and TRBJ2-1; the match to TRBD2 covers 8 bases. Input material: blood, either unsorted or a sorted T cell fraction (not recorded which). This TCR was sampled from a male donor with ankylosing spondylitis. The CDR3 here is CSAIAGLTDNEQFF. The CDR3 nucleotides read TGCAGTGCAATAGCGGGACTAACCGACAATGAGCAGTTCTTC.